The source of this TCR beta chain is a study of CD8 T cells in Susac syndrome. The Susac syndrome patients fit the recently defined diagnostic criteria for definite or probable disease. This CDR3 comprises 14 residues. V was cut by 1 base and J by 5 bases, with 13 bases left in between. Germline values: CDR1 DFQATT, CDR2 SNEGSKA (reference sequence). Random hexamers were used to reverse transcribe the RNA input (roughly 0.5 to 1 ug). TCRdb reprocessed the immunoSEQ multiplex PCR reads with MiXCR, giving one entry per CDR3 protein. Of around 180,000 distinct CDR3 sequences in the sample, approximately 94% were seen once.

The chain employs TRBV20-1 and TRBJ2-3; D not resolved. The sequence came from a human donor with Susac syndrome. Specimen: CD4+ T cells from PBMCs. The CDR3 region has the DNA TGCAGTGCTAGAGCGGATGTCGGGCGAGATACGCAGTATTTT. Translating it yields CSARADVGRDTQYF.